Below, 26 T cell receptor beta chains from the same sample are listed, as sequenced in a study of cytomegalovirus exposure and HLA in healthy donors. Primers included in the PCR were 60 Vbeta and 13 Jbeta primers. The assay was immunoSEQ multiplex PCR, and TCRdb's table has in-frame clones only and misses some. The sample shows around 170,000 clones, roughly three quarters of them seen only once. Source material: PBMCs. These receptors came from a woman between 45 and 60 years old in good health and CMV-seropositive.

This clone was observed a handful of times. This chain joins TRBV30 and TRBJ1-2; 7 nucleotides align to TRBD1. Germline CDR1 reads GTSNPN; CDR2 reads SVGIG (reference sequence). J lost 8 bases, V lost 1 base, and 7 bases had no gene match. This CDR3 contains 13 residues. In DNA, the CDR3 is TGTGCCTGGAGTGCCTACAGGGGCGACGGCTACACCTTC. It encodes CAWSAYRGDGYTF.

The gene calls are TRBV6-5 and TRBJ2-5; D not resolved. CDR1 is MNHEY and CDR2 is SVGAGI in the germline V gene. Trimming removed 6 bases from V and 8 bases from J, with 10 bases in between. The length of the CDR3 is 11 residues. The CDR3 DNA reads TGTGCCAGCAGAAGACTTGATACCCAGTACTTC. Protein: CASRRLDTQYF.

The chain is built from TRBV2 and TRBJ2-5; TRBD1 aligns across 8 bases. After removal of 3 bases from V and 5 bases from J, the junction contained 5 bases not matched to a gene. The CDR3 is 14 residues long. Per germline, CDR1 SNHLY and CDR2 FYNNEI. This chain's CDR3 is CASSDRTGWETQYF. The CDR3 DNA sequence: TGTGCCAGCAGTGACCGGACAGGGTGGGAGACCCAGTACTTC. Supplemented by reference TRBV2 and TRBJ2-5, the full variable domain reads EPEVTQTPSHQVTQMGQEVILRCVPISNHLYFYWYRQILGQKVEFLVSFYNNEISEKSEIFDDQFSVERPDGSNFTLKIRSTKLEDSAMYFCASSDRTGWETQYFGPGTRLLVL.

The gene calls are TRBV6-5 and TRBJ1-5; D not resolved. With 6 bases removed from V and 2 bases from J, the gap between germline ends came to 11 bases. The CDR3 totals 14 residues. Germline assignment: CDR1 MNHEY and CDR2 SVGAGI. CDR3 DNA sequence: TGTGCCAGCAGGGGAGGGCAGGGCAATCAGCCCCAGCATTTT. As protein: CASRGGQGNQPQHF.

This clone was detected a few times. The V call is TRBV5-1, the J call TRBJ1-3; no reliable D call. Looked up from germline, CDR1 is SGHRS and CDR2 is YFSETQ. Between the trimmed V and J ends, which lost 4 bases and 0 bases, there was a span of 8 bases. This CDR3 region has 14 residues. CDR3 sequence (DNA): TGCGCCAGCAGCCCCGACACCTCTGGAAACACCATATATTTT. The encoded protein is CASSPDTSGNTIYF.

The rearrangement links TRBV6-5 to TRBJ1-1; 7 bases align to TRBD1. Germline V gene lookup returns CDR1 MNHEY and CDR2 SVGAGI. The CDR3 totals 16 residues. Germline trimming cut 2 bases from V and 4 bases from J; bases unmatched to any gene: 10. CDR3 DNA sequence: TGTGCCAGCAGTTACCAGGGGGTGGGGGTTGGCACTGAAGCTTTCTTT. As protein: CASSYQGVGVGTEAFF.

The rearrangement uses TRBV5-6 and TRBJ2-5, with D maybe TRBD2 (5 bases). V was trimmed by 6 bases and J by 1 base, leaving 19 bases between them. This CDR3 comprises 16 residues. Per the germline V gene, CDR1 is SGHDT and CDR2 is YYEEEE. Here the CDR3 reads CASTVRMWGAQETQYF. CDR3 nucleotide sequence: TGTGCCAGCACCGTCCGTATGTGGGGAGCCCAAGAGACCCAGTACTTC.

This clone was seen more than once but under ten times. The chain employs TRBV5-1 and TRBJ1-1; TRBD1 might be the D (5 bases). Trimming removed 4 bases from V and 7 bases from J, with 14 bases in between. Germline CDR1 reads SGHRS; CDR2 reads YFSETQ. This CDR3 comprises 13 residues. CDR3 protein: CASSTNGGNEAFF. The CDR3 nucleotides are TGCGCCAGCAGCACCAATGGGGGGAATGAAGCTTTCTTT.

The chain links TRBV7-2 to TRBJ2-7; TRBD2 aligns across 11 bases. The CDR3 totals 15 residues. Germline trimming cut 5 bases from V and 4 bases from J; bases unmatched to any gene: 7. Looked up from germline, CDR1 is SGHTA and CDR2 is FQGNSA. The CDR3 sequence is CASSPSASGGYEQYF. DNA of the CDR3: TGTGCCAGCAGCCCTTCGGCTAGCGGGGGGTACGAGCAGTACTTC.

V usage is TRBV7-3 and J usage is TRBJ2-3; 8 bases match TRBD2. Germline V gene sequence: CDR1 SGHTA, CDR2 FQGTGA. There are 15 residues in the CDR3. V lost 0 bases to trimming and J lost 6 bases; unmatched junction nucleotides: 5. The chain's CDR3 is CASSLTAGGADTQYF. The CDR3, as DNA: TGTGCCAGCAGCTTAACGGCGGGGGGTGCGGATACGCAGTATTTT.

The chain uses TRBV19 and TRBJ2-1; 7 bases agree with TRBD1. V gave up 6 bases and J gave up 0 bases; unmatched junction bases: 8. The CDR3 is 16 residues long. Per the germline V gene, CDR1 is LNHDA and CDR2 is SQIVND (reference sequence). CDR3 bases: TGTGCCAGTAGCCTTGACAGGGAAGTCTCCTACAATGAGCAGTTCTTC. It yields the protein CASSLDREVSYNEQFF.

About this clone itself: One junction end does not reproduce the germline sequence, and a read error may be involved. In the same sample, other DNA sequences code for this CDR3. The chain joins TRBV5-6 to TRBJ2-1; the D is unclear. This CDR3 is built from 14 residues. Germline CDR1 SGHDT, CDR2 YYEEEE. Here the CDR3 reads CASSLYSYYNEQFF. CDR3 nucleotides: TGTGCTAGCAGCTTGTACAGCTACTACAATGAGCAGTTCTTC.

This clone was detected once. The chain couples TRBV25-1 to TRBJ2-3, with 11 positions matching TRBD1. Germline V lookup: CDR1 MGHDK, CDR2 SYGVNS. J lost 5 bases, V lost 1 base, and 2 bases had no gene match. The CDR3 totals 15 residues. CDR3 loop: CASSESGQGEDTQYF. The CDR3 region has the DNA TGTGCCAGCAGTGAATCGGGACAGGGGGAAGATACGCAGTATTTT.

This rearrangement joins TRBV18 to TRBJ1-2; a weak D match, TRBD1 (6 bases). Trimming removed 2 bases from V and 8 bases from J, with 18 bases in between. The CDR3 sequence is 15 residues long. Germline CDR1 is KGHSH and CDR2 is LQKENI. The CDR3 nucleotides read TGTGCCAGCTCACCATGGACAGAGACCTTGGAAGGCTACACCTTC. Encoded protein: CASSPWTETLEGYTF.

V usage is TRBV6-5 and J usage is TRBJ2-7, with D possibly being TRBD2 (5 bases). Trimming pared 4 bases from V and 5 bases from J, leaving 18 bases between. The germline CDR1 and CDR2 sequences are MNHEY and SVGAGI. This CDR3 has 15 residues. The CDR3 reads CASSFYSGSAHEQYF. In nucleotides, the CDR3 is TGTGCCAGCAGTTTCTATTCGGGGTCGGCACACGAGCAGTACTTC.

V usage is TRBV6-5 and J usage is TRBJ1-2; 10 bases fit TRBD1. After removal of 2 bases from V and 4 bases from J, the junction contained 4 bases not matched to a gene. In germline, CDR1 is MNHEY, CDR2 SVGAGI. There are 15 residues in the CDR3. This chain's CDR3 is CASSYHRTGGYGYTF. CDR3 nucleotide sequence: TGTGCCAGCAGTTACCACCGGACAGGGGGCTATGGCTACACCTTC.

The gene calls are TRBV6-5 and TRBJ1-2, with TRBD1 matching 7 bases. Losses at the gene ends were 10 bases for V and 6 bases for J; bases not matched to a gene: 8. This CDR3 is 12 amino acids long. Germline lookup yields CDR1 MNHEY and CDR2 SVGAGI. The CDR3: CATRDSGHGYTF. The CDR3 DNA reads TGTGCCACCCGGGACAGCGGACATGGCTACACCTTC.

The chain combines TRBV13 with TRBJ1-1, with 7 bases lining up with TRBD1. Germline values: CDR1 PRHDT, CDR2 FYEKMQ (reference sequence). The CDR3 is 13 residues long. J was trimmed by 7 bases and V by 5 bases; bases with no gene match: 7. The CDR3: CASSDIRDSEAFF. CDR3 in DNA: TGTGCCAGCAGCGATATCCGGGACAGTGAAGCTTTCTTT. Full variable domain (rest looked up from reference TRBV13 and TRBJ1-1): AAGVIQSPRHLIKEKRETATLKCYPIPRHDTVYWYQQGPGQDPQFLISFYEKMQSDKGSIPDRFSAQQFSDYHSELNMSSLELGDSALYFCASSDIRDSEAFFGQGTRLTVV.

The V and J genes are TRBV7-8 and TRBJ1-5, with TRBD1 matching 11 bases. The length of the CDR3 is 16 residues. V lost 1 base and J lost 6; bases outside the gene matches: 5. CDR1 and CDR2 (germline): SGHVS, FQNEAQ. CDR3 DNA: TGTGCCAGCAGCTTAGTAGGACAGGGGGCGAGTCAGCCCCAGCATTTT. This translates into CASSLVGQGASQPQHF.

The chain has TRBV11-3 and TRBJ2-3, with 15 bases identical to TRBD2. V lost 1 base to trimming and J lost 5 bases; unmatched junction nucleotides: 4. Germline V CDR1 and CDR2: SGHNT, YENEEA. The CDR3 loop spans 17 amino acids. This CDR3 is CASSLGTSGGAEDTQYF. The CDR3 DNA sequence: TGTGCCAGCAGCTTAGGGACTAGCGGGGGGGCCGAAGATACGCAGTATTTT.

This clone has only a few counts. The chain has TRBV6-1 and TRBJ2-7; D is unclear. The CDR3 spans 14 residues. In germline, CDR1 is MNHNS, CDR2 SASEGT. The germline V and J ends were trimmed by 1 base and 0 bases, with 7 bases remaining between them. DNA of the CDR3: TGTGCCAGCAGTGAAGGGGCAGCCTCCTACGAGCAGTACTTC. This sequence encodes CASSEGAASYEQYF.

The chain is built from TRBV28 and TRBJ1-1, with D uncertain. Germline loops: CDR1 MDHEN, CDR2 SYDVKM. Trimming removed 4 bases at V and 1 base at J, with 7 bases between. The CDR3 length is 13 residues. This chain's CDR3 is CASSYTKNTEAFF. For the CDR3, the DNA is TGTGCCAGCAGTTATACAAAGAACACTGAAGCTTTCTTT.

The chain uses TRBV11-2 and TRBJ2-6, with 7 bases identical to TRBD1. The CDR3 has 15 residues. Germline-derived CDR1 and CDR2 are SGHAT and FQNNGV. After removal of 3 bases from V and 1 base from J, the junction contained 0 bases not matched to a gene. CDR3 loop: CASSFRGSGANVLTF. CDR3 DNA sequence: TGTGCCAGCAGCTTCAGGGGGTCTGGGGCCAACGTCCTGACTTTC.

On this clone: Other DNA sequences from this sample encode an identical CDR3 as well. V usage is TRBV18 and J usage is TRBJ1-1; D unresolved. The CDR3 totals 15 residues. Germline V gene lookup returns CDR1 KGHSH and CDR2 LQKENI. V was pared by 1 base and J by 0 bases, with 9 bases between. CDR3 sequence: CASSPQGGMNTEAFF. As DNA, the CDR3 is TGTGCCAGCTCACCACAAGGAGGGATGAACACTGAAGCTTTCTTT.

The rearrangement links TRBV27 to TRBJ2-7; 9 nucleotides agree with TRBD1. The germline CDR1 and CDR2 sequences are MNHEY and SMNVEV (reference sequence). This CDR3 has 15 residues. The junction had 8 bases not matched to a gene; V was cut back by 3 bases and J by 5 bases. The CDR3 DNA reads as TGTGCCAGCAGTTTTCAGACAGGGGGAGAGAACGAGCAGTACTTC. This encodes CASSFQTGGENEQYF.

This clone was observed a single time. V is TRBV5-4 and J is TRBJ2-2, with D perhaps TRBD2 (7 bases). V lost 4 bases, J lost 4 bases, and 17 bases lay in between. Germline V CDR1 and CDR2: SGHNT, YYREEE (reference sequence). The CDR3 is 16 residues long. Written as DNA, the CDR3 is TGTGCCAGCAGCCCTGGGGGGCGGGGGTTCACCGGGGAGCTGTTTTTT. It translates to CASSPGGRGFTGELFF. The entire variable domain, with the rest obtained from reference TRBV5-4 and TRBJ2-2, is as follows: ETGVTQSPTHLIKTRGQQVTLRCSSQSGHNTVSWYQQALGQGPQFIFQYYREEENGRGNFPPRFSGLQFPNYSSELNVNALELDDSALYLCASSPGGRGFTGELFFGEGSRLTVL.